This T cell receptor (beta chain) was retrieved from a study of blood T cell repertoires in COVID-19. Clones were sequenced by immunoSEQ multiplex PCR, and TCRdb holds only the in-frame ones, with some missing. The sample records about 430,000 clones, roughly 84% being singletons. Study members were between roughly 18 and 89 years old and lived in about two dozen US regions. In assigning cohorts, the study relied on participant-reported clinical history. A COVID-19 case was met by exposed participants within 2 weeks before study entry. CDR1 is MGHRA and CDR2 is YSYEKL in the germline V gene. The ends lost 1 base at V and 8 bases at J; junction bases unmatched: 8. This CDR3 contains 16 residues. In this sample, this clone turned up once.

V is TRBV4-1 and J is TRBJ1-4; 9 bases line up with TRBD1. The receptor comes from a woman aged 18-29 years who had been exposed to COVID-19. Material: PBMCs or T cells enriched from blood (not recorded which). This CDR3 reads CASSQGWTGEGEKLFF. The CDR3 DNA reads as TGCGCCAGCAGCCAAGGCTGGACAGGGGAGGGGGAAAAACTGTTTTTT.